These T cell receptor beta chains were read from a single sample in a study of blood T cell repertoires in COVID-19. TCRdb's copy holds only in-frame clones and misses some; the assay was immunoSEQ multiplex PCR. This table has 350,000 or so clones, approximately 83% appearing once. Sequenced: PBMCs or T cells enriched from blood (not recorded which). These receptors came from a woman in her forties with acute COVID-19. Both conserved end residues are part of each CDR3. Fields, in order: J gene, D gene, V gene, clone size, CDR3 protein, CDR3 DNA. D genes are given only for firm matches. Part of the rows lack a size; the others show once, few, many or a class for expanded clones.

>TRBJ2-7|.|TRBV7-2|.
CASSSSGDSVYEQYF
TGTGCCAGCAGCTCATCGGGGGACAGCGTCTACGAGCAGTACTTC
>TRBJ1-6|.|TRBV7-9|.
CASSSTENYNSPLHF
TGTGCCAGCAGCTCGACAGAGAATTATAATTCACCCCTCCACTTT
>TRBJ1-5|.|TRBV6-5|few
CASSYGGGWQPQHF
TGTGCCAGCAGTTACGGGGGGGGCTGGCAGCCCCAGCATTTT
>TRBJ1-2|.|TRBV7-9|.
CASIMIGVSLNYGYTF
TGTGCCAGCATCATGATAGGGGTCTCCCTTAACTATGGCTACACCTTC
>TRBJ2-2|TRBD2|TRBV7-8|.
CASSVTGTTIGELFF
TGTGCCAGCAGCGTGACCGGGACTACTATCGGGGAGCTGTTTTTT
>TRBJ2-1|TRBD2|TRBV5-6|few
CASSLVAGGGSSYNEQFF
TGTGCCAGCAGCTTGGTCGCGGGAGGGGGAAGCTCCTACAATGAGCAGTTCTTC
>TRBJ2-1|.|TRBV27|.
CASSSVAEWKNEQFF
TGTGCCAGCAGTTCCGTAGCGGAGTGGAAGAATGAGCAGTTCTTC
>TRBJ1-5|.|TRBV6-6|.
CASSLVFGNQPQHF
TGTGCCAGCAGCCTTGTCTTCGGCAATCAGCCCCAGCATTTT
>TRBJ1-1|.|TRBV4-2|.
CASSQELRAGVEAFF
TGTGCCAGCAGCCAAGAATTGAGGGCAGGGGTTGAAGCTTTCTTT
>TRBJ2-1|.|TRBV5-1|.
CASTLMELSYNEQFF
TGCGCCAGCACCCTCATGGAGCTGTCCTACAATGAGCAGTTCTTC
>TRBJ1-2|TRBD1|TRBV4-2|.
CASSQDNRDSNYGYTF
TGTGCCAGCAGCCAAGATAACCGGGACAGCAACTATGGCTACACCTTC
>TRBJ1-2|.|TRBV28|once
CASSLSGGQANYGYTF
TGTGCCAGCAGTTTAAGTGGGGGACAAGCAAACTATGGCTACACCTTC
>TRBJ2-3|TRBD2|TRBV7-2|.
CASSLVSHLAGVSDTQYF
TGTGCCAGCAGCTTAGTTTCCCACCTAGCGGGAGTATCAGATACGCAGTATTTT
>TRBJ2-7|TRBD1|TRBV19|.
CASSMPGTGEYEQYF
TGTGCCAGTAGTATGCCCGGGACAGGGGAGTACGAGCAGTACTTC
>TRBJ2-7|TRBD1|TRBV5-1|few
CASSLGQGANEQYF
TGCGCCAGCAGCTTGGGTCAGGGGGCTAACGAGCAGTACTTC
>TRBJ2-2|TRBD2|TRBV2|.
CASRTSGGNTGELFF
TGTGCCAGCAGAACTAGCGGGGGCAACACCGGGGAGCTGTTTTTT
>TRBJ1-1|TRBD1|TRBV5-1|.
CASSLELQGVGAFF
TGCGCCAGCAGCTTGGAGTTACAGGGGGTTGGTGCTTTCTTT
>TRBJ1-5|TRBD1|TRBV27|.
CASSPGTGGDQPQHF
TGTGCCAGCAGCCCCGGGACAGGGGGCGATCAGCCCCAGCATTTT
>TRBJ2-3|.|TRBV12-3/TRBV12-4|.
CASTGDFTDTQYF
TGTGCCAGCACCGGGGACTTCACAGATACGCAGTATTTT
>TRBJ2-1|TRBD2|TRBV5-1|.
CASSLPSGGIAEQFF
TGCGCCAGCAGCTTACCTAGCGGGGGGATCGCTGAGCAGTTCTTC
>TRBJ1-5|.|TRBV19|.
CASSISVGQGGQPQHF
TGTGCCAGTAGTATTTCGGTGGGGCAGGGTGGTCAGCCCCAGCATTTT
>TRBJ2-3|TRBD2|TRBV10-3|.
CAINREASTDTQYF
TGTGCCATCAACCGGGAGGCTAGCACAGATACGCAGTATTTT
>TRBJ2-5|.|TRBV5-3|.
CARSLHARLREISVRETQYF
TGTGCCAGAAGCTTGCATGCGAGACTGAGGGAGATTAGTGTGCGGGAGACCCAGTACTTC
>TRBJ1-6|TRBD1|TRBV5-1|.
CASSLGAGGSPLHF
TGCGCCAGCAGCTTGGGAGCAGGGGGATCACCCCTCCACTTT
>TRBJ2-5|.|TRBV4-1|.
CASSQGSTALQGETQYF
TGCGCCAGCAGCCAAGGATCGACTGCCTTGCAGGGAGAGACCCAGTACTTC
>TRBJ2-7|.|TRBV27|.
CASSNAGQFYEQYF
TGTGCCAGCAGTAACGCGGGACAGTTCTACGAGCAGTACTTC
>TRBJ1-5|.|TRBV28|.
CASSSQQGSNQPQHF
TGTGCCAGCAGTTCGCAACAGGGAAGCAATCAGCCCCAGCATTTT
>TRBJ2-7|.|TRBV18|.
CASSPYSGAPTYEQYF
TGTGCCAGCTCACCTTATTCAGGGGCGCCCACCTACGAGCAGTACTTC
>TRBJ1-4|.|TRBV28|.
CASSTSGGGEKLFF
TGTGCCAGCAGTACCTCCGGAGGTGGGGAAAAACTGTTTTTT
>TRBJ2-1|.|TRBV19|.
CATNARLASLYNEQFF
TGTGCCACGAACGCGAGATTAGCGAGTCTCTACAATGAGCAGTTCTTC
>TRBJ2-7|TRBD1|TRBV29-1|once
CSVGQGALSEQYF
TGCAGCGTTGGACAGGGGGCTCTGAGTGAGCAGTACTTC
>TRBJ2-5|TRBD1|TRBV3-1/TRBV3-2|few
CASSLQMTGTETQYF
TGTGCCAGCAGCCTTCAGATGACAGGGACAGAGACCCAGTACTTC
>TRBJ2-3|TRBD2|TRBV10-3|.
CAISDVKREMDTQYF
TGTGCCATCAGTGACGTGAAGCGGGAGATGGATACGCAGTATTTT
>TRBJ2-1|TRBD2|TRBV7-3|.
CASSRTSGGYNEQFF
TGTGCCAGCAGCCGGACTAGCGGCGGGTACAATGAGCAGTTCTTC
>TRBJ2-1|.|TRBV11-2|.
CASSLTGMGVNEQFF
TGTGCCAGCAGCTTAACAGGGATGGGGGTGAATGAGCAGTTCTTC
>TRBJ1-2|TRBD1|TRBV7-8|.
CASSLNYDRGHGYTF
TGTGCCAGCAGCTTAAACTACGACAGGGGCCATGGCTACACCTTC
>TRBJ2-3|TRBD2|TRBV25-1|.
CASSASSGDTDTQYF
TGTGCCAGCAGTGCTTCGAGCGGGGACACAGATACGCAGTATTTT
>TRBJ2-1|.|TRBV7-2|.
CASSFQEFGEQFF
TGTGCCAGCAGCTTTCAAGAGTTCGGTGAGCAGTTCTTC
>TRBJ1-2|.|TRBV7-2|.
CASSFVAGKTSSGYTF
TGTGCCAGCAGCTTTGTCGCGGGCAAAACGTCGTCGGGCTACACCTTC
>TRBJ2-1|TRBD1|TRBV5-6|.
CASSFRDRGHGEQFF
TGTGCCAGCAGCTTCCGGGACAGGGGACATGGTGAGCAGTTCTTC
>TRBJ2-5|TRBD2|TRBV5-4|.
CASSLQDWRGGIQETQYF
TGTGCCAGCAGCTTACAGGACTGGCGGGGGGGTATACAAGAGACCCAGTACTTC
>TRBJ1-3|.|TRBV19|few
CASGSSGNTIYF
TGTGCCAGTGGGAGTTCTGGAAACACCATATATTTT
>TRBJ2-2|.|TRBV2|.
CASSESPTGELFF
TGTGCCAGCAGTGAGTCTCCCACCGGGGAGCTGTTTTTT
>TRBJ1-2|.|TRBV7-8|.
CASSLRRDDRTTYYGYTF
TGTGCCAGCAGCTTGAGGAGGGACGACCGAACCACGTACTATGGCTACACCTTC
>TRBJ1-1|TRBD1|TRBV12-3/TRBV12-4|.
CASILDRGTEAFF
TGTGCCAGCATCCTGGACAGGGGGACTGAAGCTTTCTTT
>TRBJ2-1|.|TRBV28|.
CASSLRYNEQFF
TGTGCCAGCAGTTTACGCTACAATGAGCAGTTCTTC
>TRBJ1-1|.|TRBV27|.
CASTTAGMATEAFF
TGTGCCAGCACCACCGCAGGGATGGCCACTGAAGCTTTCTTT
>TRBJ1-1|.|TRBV4-3|.
CASSPTGTHTEAFF
TGCGCCAGCAGCCCTACCGGGACTCACACTGAAGCTTTCTTT
>TRBJ2-7|TRBD2|TRBV4-2|.
CASSQTGTTSYEQYF
TGTGCCAGCAGCCAGACCGGGACTACGTCCTACGAGCAGTACTTC
>TRBJ1-5|.|TRBV4-3|.
CASEKRKGGSNQPQHF
TGCGCCAGCGAGAAGCGAAAGGGAGGGAGCAATCAGCCCCAGCATTTT
>TRBJ2-3|.|TRBV5-1|.
CASSPTPRDTQYF
TGCGCCAGCAGCCCGACCCCGAGGGATACGCAGTATTTT
>TRBJ2-2|.|TRBV5-4|.
CASSVQGTGELFF
TGTGCCAGCAGCGTCCAGGGGACCGGGGAGCTGTTTTTT
>TRBJ1-4|.|TRBV7-9|.
CASSPTGGRSNEKLFF
TGTGCCAGCAGCCCTACGGGGGGCCGGTCTAATGAAAAACTGTTTTTT
>TRBJ2-6|TRBD1|TRBV5-4|.
CATRGQAGANVLTF
TGTGCCACAAGGGGGCAGGCTGGGGCCAACGTCCTGACTTTC
>TRBJ2-1|TRBD2|TRBV11-3|.
CASSSREAGGEQFF
TGTGCCAGCAGCTCCCGGGAAGCGGGAGGTGAGCAGTTCTTC
>TRBJ2-1|TRBD2|TRBV11-2|.
CASSSPSASGRVYNEQFF
TGTGCCAGCAGCTCCCCTAGTGCTAGCGGGAGGGTTTACAATGAGCAGTTCTTC
>TRBJ2-5|TRBD2|TRBV5-4|.
CASSLDYLAGGPETQYF
TGTGCCAGCAGCTTGGACTACTTAGCGGGGGGGCCTGAGACCCAGTACTTC
>TRBJ2-3|TRBD2|TRBV19|.
CASTQSGGGTDTQYF
TGTGCCAGTACCCAATCGGGGGGTGGAACAGATACGCAGTATTTT
>TRBJ2-1|TRBD2|TRBV4-1|.
CASSQGGLAGVRDEQFF
TGCGCCAGCAGCCAAGGGGGACTAGCGGGAGTGCGGGATGAGCAGTTCTTC